This T cell receptor beta chain derives from a study of regulatory T cells in long-lasting Graves disease. Findings of the study overall: Whereas new patients shared 970 or so public clonotypes, persistent patients shared more, at 2,741.

Construction of TCR beta libraries relied on iRepertoire HTBI primers and on Arm-PCR targeting CDR3 regions. Authors' data handling: Overall, samples carried approximately 60 TRBV and 14 TRBJ segments. TCRdb analysed the multiplex PCR reads with MiXCR anew, one entry per CDR3 protein. V and J calls and clone size were set by TCRdb, not the authors. The data hold hundreds of thousands of distinct CDR3 sequences, with around 30% observed a single time. Time point reported: persistent/refractory GD, antithyroid drugs over 5 years with positive TRAb. PBMC-derived RNA was used for the TCR library. The patient group derived from an endocrinology department in Xi'an, China. CDR1 is DFQATT and CDR2 is SNEGSKA in the germline V gene (reference sequence). The CDR3 spans 12 residues. This clonotype was observed many times. The antigen remains unidentified.

V gene TRBV20-1 combines with J gene TRBJ1-2, with D unclear. The specimen was peripheral blood mononuclear cells (PBMCs), collected when the disease was refractory, from a patient treated with antithyroid drugs. This receptor was taken from a female donor with Graves disease. Here the CDR3 reads CSASPNHYGYTF. DNA of the CDR3: TGCAGCGCAAGCCCTAACCATTATGGCTACACCTTC.